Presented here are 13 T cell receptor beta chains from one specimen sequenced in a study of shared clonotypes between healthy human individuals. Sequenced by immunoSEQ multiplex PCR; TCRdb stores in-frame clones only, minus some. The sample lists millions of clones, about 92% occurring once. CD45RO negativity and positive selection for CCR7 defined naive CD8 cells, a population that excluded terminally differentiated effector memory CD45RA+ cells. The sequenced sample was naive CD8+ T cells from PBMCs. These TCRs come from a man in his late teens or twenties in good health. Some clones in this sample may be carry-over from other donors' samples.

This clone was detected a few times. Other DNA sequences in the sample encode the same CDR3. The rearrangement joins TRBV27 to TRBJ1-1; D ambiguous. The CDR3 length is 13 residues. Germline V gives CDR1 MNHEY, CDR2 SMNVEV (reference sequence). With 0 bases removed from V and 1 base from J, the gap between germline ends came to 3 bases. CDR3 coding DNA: TGTGCCAGCAGTTTATCGGCGAACACTGAAGCTTTCTTT. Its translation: CASSLSANTEAFF.

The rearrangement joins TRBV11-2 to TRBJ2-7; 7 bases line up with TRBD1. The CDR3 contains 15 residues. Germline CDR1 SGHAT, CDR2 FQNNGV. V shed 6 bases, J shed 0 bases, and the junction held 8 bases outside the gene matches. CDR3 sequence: CASRTRQGSSYEQYF. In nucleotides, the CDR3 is TGTGCCAGCAGAACCCGACAGGGTAGCTCCTACGAGCAGTACTTC.

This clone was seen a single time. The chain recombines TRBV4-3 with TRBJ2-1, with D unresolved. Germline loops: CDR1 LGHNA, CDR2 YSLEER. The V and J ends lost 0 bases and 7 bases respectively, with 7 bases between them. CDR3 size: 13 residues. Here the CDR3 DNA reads TGCGCCAGCAGCCAAGAGGTAGGGAATGAGCAGTTCTTC. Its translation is CASSQEVGNEQFF.

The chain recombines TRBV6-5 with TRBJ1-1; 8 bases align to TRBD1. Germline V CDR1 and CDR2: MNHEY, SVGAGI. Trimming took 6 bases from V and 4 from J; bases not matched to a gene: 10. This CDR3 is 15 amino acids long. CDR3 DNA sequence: TGTGCCAGCAGACCCTCAGGGGGCGAAGCCACTGAAGCTTTCTTT. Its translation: CASRPSGGEATEAFF.

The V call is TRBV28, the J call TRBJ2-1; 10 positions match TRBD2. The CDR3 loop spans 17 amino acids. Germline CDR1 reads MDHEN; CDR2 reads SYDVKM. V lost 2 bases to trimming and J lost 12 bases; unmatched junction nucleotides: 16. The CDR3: CASSLPGQMLPSGRQFF. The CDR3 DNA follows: TGTGCCAGCAGTTTACCGGGACAGATGTTACCTAGCGGGAGGCAGTTCTTC.

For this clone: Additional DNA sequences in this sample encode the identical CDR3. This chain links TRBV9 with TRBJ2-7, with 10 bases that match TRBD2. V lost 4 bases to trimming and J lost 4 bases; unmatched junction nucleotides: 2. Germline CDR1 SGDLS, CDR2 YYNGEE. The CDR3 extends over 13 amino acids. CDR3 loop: CASSPSGSYEQYF. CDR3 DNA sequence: TGTGCCAGCAGCCCTAGCGGGAGTTACGAGCAGTACTTC.

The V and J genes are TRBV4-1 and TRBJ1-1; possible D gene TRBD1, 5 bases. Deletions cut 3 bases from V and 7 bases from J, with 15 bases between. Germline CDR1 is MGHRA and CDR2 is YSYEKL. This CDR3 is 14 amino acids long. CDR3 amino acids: CASSHLRASYEAFF. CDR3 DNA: TGCGCCAGCAGCCACCTCAGGGCCAGCTATGAAGCTTTCTTT.

The CDR3 DNA sequence: TGCGCCAGCAGCTTGGCCCCGGGGCTCCACGAGCAGTACTTC. Amino acid sequence: CASSLAPGLHEQYF. V gene TRBV5-1 combines with J gene TRBJ2-7; D is possibly TRBD1 or TRBD2 (5 bases each). V dropped 0 bases and J dropped 5 bases, with 12 bases sitting between them. The CDR3 extends over 14 amino acids. Germline V gene lookup returns CDR1 SGHRS and CDR2 YFSETQ.

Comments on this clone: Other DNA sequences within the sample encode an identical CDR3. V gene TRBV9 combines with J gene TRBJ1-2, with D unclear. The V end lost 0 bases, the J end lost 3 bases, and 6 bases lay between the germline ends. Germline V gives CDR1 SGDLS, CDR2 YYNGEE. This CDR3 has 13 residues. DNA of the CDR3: TGTGCCAGCAGCGTAGTCGGGGACTATGGCTACACCTTC. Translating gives CASSVVGDYGYTF. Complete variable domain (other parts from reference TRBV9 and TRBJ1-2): DSGVTQTPKHLITATGQRVTLRCSPRSGDLSVYWYQQSLDQGLQFLIQYYNGEERAKGNILERFSAQQFPDLHSELNLSSLELGDSALYFCASSVVGDYGYTFGSGTRLTVV.

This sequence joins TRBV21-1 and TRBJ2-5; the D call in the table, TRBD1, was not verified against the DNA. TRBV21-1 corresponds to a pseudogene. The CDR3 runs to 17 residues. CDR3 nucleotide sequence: TGTGCCAGCAGCAAGGGACAGGAGCACGGGTCGGAAGAGACCCAGTACTTC. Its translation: CASSKGQEHGSEETQYF.

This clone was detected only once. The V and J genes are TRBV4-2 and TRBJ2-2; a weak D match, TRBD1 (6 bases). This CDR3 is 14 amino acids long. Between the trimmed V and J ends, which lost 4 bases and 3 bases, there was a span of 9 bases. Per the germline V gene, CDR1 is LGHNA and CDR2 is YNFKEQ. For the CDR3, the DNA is TGTGCCAGCAGCCCTAAGGGGGACACCGGGGAGCTGTTTTTT. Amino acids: CASSPKGDTGELFF.

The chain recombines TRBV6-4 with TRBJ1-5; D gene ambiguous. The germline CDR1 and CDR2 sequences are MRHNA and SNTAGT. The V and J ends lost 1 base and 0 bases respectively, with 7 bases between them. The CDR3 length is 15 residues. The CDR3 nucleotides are TGTGCCAGCAGTGACTGTTGGAATAGCAATCAGCCCCAGCATTTT. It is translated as CASSDCWNSNQPQHF.

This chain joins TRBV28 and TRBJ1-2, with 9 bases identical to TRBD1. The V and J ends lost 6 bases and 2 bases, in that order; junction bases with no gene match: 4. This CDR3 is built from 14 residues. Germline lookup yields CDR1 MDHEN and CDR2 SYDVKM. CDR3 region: CASRPDRGNYGYTF. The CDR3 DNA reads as TGTGCCAGCAGACCGGACAGGGGCAACTATGGCTACACCTTC.